This T cell receptor (beta chain) appears in the sequencing data of a study of identical twins. Findings and limits, study-wide: Excess twin sharing in beta out-of-frame sequences was weaker.

The table lists this clonotype with many counts. The antigen is undetermined. TCRdb ran MiXCR on the 5' RACE reads and lists one entry per CDR3 protein. The sample consists of roughly 690,000 distinct CDR3 sequences, 21% of them appearing once. The CDR3 extends over 15 amino acids. The germline CDR1 and CDR2 sequences are ENHRY and SYGVKD. Trimming at V came to 7 bases and at J to 6 bases, leaving 10 bases not matched to a gene. These data were likewise used in another study, on T cells expressing NK-cell markers. That study reports: Out of eight donors sequenced, seven tested HCMV-seropositive and the remaining one seronegative. Dominant NKG2C+ clonotypes made up roughly 1.0-7.5% of CD8+ T cells in about six donors.

Material: PBMCs. This sequence joins TRBV10-3 and TRBJ2-2; 8 nucleotides match TRBD1. The clonotype originates from a woman aged 18-30 years in good health. CDR3 sequence (DNA): TGTGCCATCAAATCCGGGACAGGAGGTTCCGGGGAGCTGTTTTTT. Residues: CAIKSGTGGSGELFF.